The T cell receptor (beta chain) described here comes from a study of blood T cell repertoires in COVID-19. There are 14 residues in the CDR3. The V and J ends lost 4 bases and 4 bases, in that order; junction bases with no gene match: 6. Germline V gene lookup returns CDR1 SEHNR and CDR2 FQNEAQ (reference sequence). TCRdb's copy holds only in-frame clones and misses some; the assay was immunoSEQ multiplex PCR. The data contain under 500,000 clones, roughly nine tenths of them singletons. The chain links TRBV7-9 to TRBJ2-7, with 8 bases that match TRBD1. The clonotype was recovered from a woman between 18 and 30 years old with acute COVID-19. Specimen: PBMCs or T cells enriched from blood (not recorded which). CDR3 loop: CASSSGQGRYEQYF. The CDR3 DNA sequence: TGTGCCAGCAGCTCTGGACAGGGTAGGTACGAGCAGTACTTC.